The clone carrying this T cell receptor beta chain has at least ten counts. The data derive from a study of regulatory T cells in long-lasting Graves disease. To make TCR beta libraries, researchers used iRepertoire HTBI primers and Arm-PCR of CDR3 regions. TCRdb ran MiXCR on the multiplex PCR reads and lists one entry per CDR3 protein. Among around 500,000 distinct CDR3 sequences listed, around an eighth were seen once. Germline loops: CDR1 DFQATT, CDR2 SNEGSKA (reference sequence). CDR3 length equals 15 residues. The V end lost 3 bases, the J end lost 0 bases, and 13 bases lay between the germline ends. Time point in this sample: newly diagnosed GD, antithyroid drugs for less than 3 months. RNA extracted from PBMCs served as the sequencing template. This sample was shared with a second study, whose subject was T cells in Graves' hyperthyroidism and ophthalmopathy. From that study: Ophthalmopathy and stable hyperthyroidism were told apart by a 13 V-J model.

This chain connects TRBV20-1 to TRBJ2-3, with D perhaps TRBD2 (5 bases). The sample consisted of peripheral blood mononuclear cells (PBMCs), taken at new diagnosis, from a patient treated with antithyroid drugs. This receptor was identified in a man aged 25 to 40 with Graves disease. The CDR3 DNA reads as TGCAGTGCTAGGCCTGGAGGAAAAAGCACAGATACGCAGTATTTT. Translated, it gives CSARPGGKSTDTQYF.